This T cell receptor (beta chain) came from a study of CD8+ T cells in alopecia areata. The CDR3 is made up of 15 amino acids. Noted treatment: oral pan-JAK inhibitor, 5-10 mg twice daily. cDNA serving as the sequencing template came from extracted, reverse transcribed RNA. TCRdb keeps only in-frame clones here, not all; method: immunoSEQ multiplex PCR. The profile shows fewer than 150,000 clones, roughly four fifths of them singletons. The sequenced sample was CD8+ T cells sorted from blood, obtained at week 4, from a patient treated with tofacitinib. V and J are TRBV21-1 and TRBJ1-1. TRBV21-1 corresponds to a pseudogene. The receptor comes from a human donor with alopecia areata. In DNA form, the CDR3 reads TGTGCCAGCAGCAACCTACCCCCGAGGAATACTGAAGCTTTCTTT. It codes for CASSNLPPRNTEAFF.